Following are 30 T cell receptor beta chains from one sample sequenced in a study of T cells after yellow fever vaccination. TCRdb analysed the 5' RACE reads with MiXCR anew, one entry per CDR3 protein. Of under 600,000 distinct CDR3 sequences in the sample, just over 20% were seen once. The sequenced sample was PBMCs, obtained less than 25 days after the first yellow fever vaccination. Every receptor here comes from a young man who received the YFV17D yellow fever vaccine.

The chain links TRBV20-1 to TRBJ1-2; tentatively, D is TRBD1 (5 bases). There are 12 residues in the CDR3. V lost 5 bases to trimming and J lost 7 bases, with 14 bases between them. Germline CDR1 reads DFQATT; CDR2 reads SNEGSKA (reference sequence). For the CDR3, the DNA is TGCAGTGCTTCGGCAGGGAGCGCTGGCTACACCTTC. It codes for CSASAGSAGYTF.

The CDR3 DNA follows: TGTGCCAGCAGCTACGGGGCAGGGAGCACAGATACGCAGTATTTT. Protein product: CASSYGAGSTDTQYF. The V and J genes are TRBV7-2 and TRBJ2-3, with D tentatively TRBD1 or TRBD2 (5 bases each). In germline, CDR1 is SGHTA, CDR2 FQGNSA. V was trimmed by 4 bases and J by 0 bases, leaving 11 bases between them. This CDR3 is 15 amino acids long.

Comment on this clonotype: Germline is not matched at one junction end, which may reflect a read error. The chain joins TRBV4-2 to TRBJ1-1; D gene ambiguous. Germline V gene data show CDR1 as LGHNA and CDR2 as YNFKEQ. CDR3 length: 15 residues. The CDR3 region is CAISPEVGDATEAFF. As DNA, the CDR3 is TGTGCCATCAGCCCTGAGGTAGGAGATGCGACTGAAGCTTTCTTT.

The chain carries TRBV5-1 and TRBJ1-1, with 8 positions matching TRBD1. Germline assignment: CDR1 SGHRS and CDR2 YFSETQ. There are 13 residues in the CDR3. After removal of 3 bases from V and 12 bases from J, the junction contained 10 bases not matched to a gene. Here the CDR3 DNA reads TGCGCCAGCAGCTCTCAGGGGGCGGCTCAAACTTTCTTT. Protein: CASSSQGAAQTFF.

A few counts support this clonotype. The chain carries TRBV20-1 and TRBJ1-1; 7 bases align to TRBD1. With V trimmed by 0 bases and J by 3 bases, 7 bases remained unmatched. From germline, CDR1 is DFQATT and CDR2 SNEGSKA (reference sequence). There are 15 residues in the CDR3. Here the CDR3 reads CSARDMKTGDTEAFF. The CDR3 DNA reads TGCAGTGCTAGAGACATGAAAACAGGGGACACTGAAGCTTTCTTT.

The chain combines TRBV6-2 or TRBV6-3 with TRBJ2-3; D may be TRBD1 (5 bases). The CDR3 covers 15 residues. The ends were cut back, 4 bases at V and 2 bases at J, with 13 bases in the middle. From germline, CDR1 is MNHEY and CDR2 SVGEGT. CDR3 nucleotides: TGTGCCAGCAGTTTTGGACACCCTAACACAGATACGCAGTATTTT. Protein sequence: CASSFGHPNTDTQYF.

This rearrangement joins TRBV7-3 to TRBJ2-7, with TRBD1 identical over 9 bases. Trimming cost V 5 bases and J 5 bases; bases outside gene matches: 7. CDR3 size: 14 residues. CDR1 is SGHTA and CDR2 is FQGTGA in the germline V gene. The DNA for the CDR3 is TGTGCCAGCAGCCTCGGGACAGGGAACGACGAGCAGTACTTC. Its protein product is CASSLGTGNDEQYF.

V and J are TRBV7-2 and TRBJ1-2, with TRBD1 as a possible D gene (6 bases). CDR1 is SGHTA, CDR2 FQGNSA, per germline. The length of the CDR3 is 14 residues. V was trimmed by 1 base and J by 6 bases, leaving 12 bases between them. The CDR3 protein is CASSLVGRGHGYTF. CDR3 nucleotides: TGTGCCAGCAGCTTAGTTGGCCGGGGGCATGGCTACACCTTC.

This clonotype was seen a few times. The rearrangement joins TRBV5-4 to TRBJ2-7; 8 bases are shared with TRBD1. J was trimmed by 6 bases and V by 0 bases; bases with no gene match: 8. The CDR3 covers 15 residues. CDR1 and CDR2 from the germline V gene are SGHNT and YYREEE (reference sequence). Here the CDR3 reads CASSLAGTTGAEQYF. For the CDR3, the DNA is TGTGCCAGCAGCTTGGCCGGGACGACAGGGGCCGAGCAGTACTTC.

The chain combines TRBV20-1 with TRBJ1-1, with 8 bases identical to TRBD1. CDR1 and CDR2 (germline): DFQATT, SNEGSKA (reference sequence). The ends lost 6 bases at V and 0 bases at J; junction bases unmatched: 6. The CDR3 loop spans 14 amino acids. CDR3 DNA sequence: TGCAGTGCCAGACAGGGGTCCATGAACACTGAAGCTTTCTTT. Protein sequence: CSARQGSMNTEAFF.

CDR3 bases: TGCGCCAGCAGCTTGGCCCACGTTAGCGGGGAGACCCAGTACTTC. Translating it yields CASSLAHVSGETQYF. This rearrangement joins TRBV5-1 to TRBJ2-5; 7 nucleotides line up with TRBD2. The V gene end was trimmed by 0 bases and the J gene end by 5 bases; junction bases not matched to a gene: 7. CDR3 length equals 15 residues. From germline, CDR1 is SGHRS and CDR2 YFSETQ.

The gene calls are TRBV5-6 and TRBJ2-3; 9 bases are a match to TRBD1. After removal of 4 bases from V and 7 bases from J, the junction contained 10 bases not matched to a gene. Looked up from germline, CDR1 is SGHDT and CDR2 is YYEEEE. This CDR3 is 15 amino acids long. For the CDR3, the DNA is TGTGCCAGCAGCCCCGGGACAGGGAACCTCAATACGCAGTATTTT. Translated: CASSPGTGNLNTQYF.

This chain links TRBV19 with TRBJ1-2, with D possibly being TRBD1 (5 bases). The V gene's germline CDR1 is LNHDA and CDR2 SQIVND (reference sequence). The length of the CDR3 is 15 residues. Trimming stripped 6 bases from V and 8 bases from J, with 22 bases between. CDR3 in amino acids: CASRTDTAEVSGYTF. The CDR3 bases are TGTGCCAGTAGGACGGACACCGCCGAGGTGAGCGGCTACACCTTC.

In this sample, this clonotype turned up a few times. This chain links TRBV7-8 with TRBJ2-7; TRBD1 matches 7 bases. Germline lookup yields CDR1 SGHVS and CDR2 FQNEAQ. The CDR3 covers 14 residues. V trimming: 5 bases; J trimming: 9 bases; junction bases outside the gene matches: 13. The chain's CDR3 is CASSPLTGVSVQYV. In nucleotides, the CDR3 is TGTGCCAGCAGCCCTCTCACAGGGGTTAGTGTGCAGTACGTC.

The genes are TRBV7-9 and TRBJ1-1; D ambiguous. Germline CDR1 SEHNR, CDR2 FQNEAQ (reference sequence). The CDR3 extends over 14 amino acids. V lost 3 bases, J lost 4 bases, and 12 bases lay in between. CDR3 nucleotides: TGTGCCAGCAGCTTGGGCGGGGTCGGCACTGAAGCTTTCTTT. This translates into CASSLGGVGTEAFF. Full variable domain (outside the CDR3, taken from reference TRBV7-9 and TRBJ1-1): DTGVSQNPRHKITKRGQNVTFRCDPISEHNRLYWYRQTLGQGPEFLTYFQNEAQLEKSRLLSDRFSAERPKGSFSTLEIQRTEQGDSAMYLCASSLGGVGTEAFFGQGTRLTVV.

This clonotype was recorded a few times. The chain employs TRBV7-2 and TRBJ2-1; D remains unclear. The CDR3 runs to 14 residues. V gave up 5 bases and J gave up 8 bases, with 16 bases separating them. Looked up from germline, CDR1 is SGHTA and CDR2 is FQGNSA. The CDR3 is CASSPRSGWDEQFF. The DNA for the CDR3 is TGTGCCAGCAGCCCACGTTCCGGATGGGATGAGCAGTTCTTC.

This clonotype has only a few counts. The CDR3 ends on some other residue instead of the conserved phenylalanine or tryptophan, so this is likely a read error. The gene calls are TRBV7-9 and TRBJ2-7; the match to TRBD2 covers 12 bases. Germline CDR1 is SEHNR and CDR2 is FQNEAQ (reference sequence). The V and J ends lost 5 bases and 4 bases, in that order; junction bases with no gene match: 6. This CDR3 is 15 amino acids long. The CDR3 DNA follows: TGTGCCAGCAGCGTCCGGACTAGCGGGGTGTACGAGCAGTACCTC. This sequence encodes CASSVRTSGVYEQYL.

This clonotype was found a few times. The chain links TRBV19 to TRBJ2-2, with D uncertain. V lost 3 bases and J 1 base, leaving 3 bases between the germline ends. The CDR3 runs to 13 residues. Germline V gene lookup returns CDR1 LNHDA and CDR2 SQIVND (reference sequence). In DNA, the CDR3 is TGTGCCAGTAGTATGGGGAACACCGGGGAGCTGTTTTTT. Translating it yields CASSMGNTGELFF.

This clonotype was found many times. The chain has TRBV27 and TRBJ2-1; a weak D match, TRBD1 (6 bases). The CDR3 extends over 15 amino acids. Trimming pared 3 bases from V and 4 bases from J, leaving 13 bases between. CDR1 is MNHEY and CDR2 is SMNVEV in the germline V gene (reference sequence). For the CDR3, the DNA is TGTGCCAGCAGTTTCGGGTCAGGGGAATACAATGAGCAGTTCTTC. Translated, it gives CASSFGSGEYNEQFF.

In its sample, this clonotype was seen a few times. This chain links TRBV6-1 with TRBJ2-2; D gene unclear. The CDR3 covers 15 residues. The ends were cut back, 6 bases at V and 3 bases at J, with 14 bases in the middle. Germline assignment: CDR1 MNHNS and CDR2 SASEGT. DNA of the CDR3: TGTGCCAGCAGCGCGCCCAGAAGGGACACCGGGGAGCTGTTTTTT. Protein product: CASSAPRRDTGELFF.

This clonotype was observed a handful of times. The CDR3 nucleotides read TGCGCCAGCAGTGATCCAACAGGGAAGGAAGCTTTCTTT. It translates to CASSDPTGKEAFF. V gene TRBV10-2 combines with J gene TRBJ1-1, with D possibly matching TRBD1 (6 bases). Trimming took off 3 bases at V and 8 bases at J, with 13 bases between the two ends. The CDR3 has 13 residues. The germline gives CDR1 WSHSY, CDR2 SAAADI.

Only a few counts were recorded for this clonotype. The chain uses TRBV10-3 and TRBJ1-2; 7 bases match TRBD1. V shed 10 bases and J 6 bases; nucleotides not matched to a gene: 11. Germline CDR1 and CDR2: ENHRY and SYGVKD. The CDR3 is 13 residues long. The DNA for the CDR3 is TGTGCCACCTCCGGGACAGAGTTAGATGGCTACACCTTC. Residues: CATSGTELDGYTF.

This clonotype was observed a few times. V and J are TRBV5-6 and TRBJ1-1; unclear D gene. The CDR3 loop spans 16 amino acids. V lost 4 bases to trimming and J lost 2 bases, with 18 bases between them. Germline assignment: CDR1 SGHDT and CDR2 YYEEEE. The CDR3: CASSRREGRTNTEAFF. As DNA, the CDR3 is TGTGCCAGCAGCCGGAGGGAGGGCCGTACAAACACTGAAGCTTTCTTT.

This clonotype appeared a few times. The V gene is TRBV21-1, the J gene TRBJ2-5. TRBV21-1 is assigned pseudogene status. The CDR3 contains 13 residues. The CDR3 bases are TGTGCCAGCAGCAACAGGTCAGACCTACCCCAGTACTTC. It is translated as CASSNRSDLPQYF.

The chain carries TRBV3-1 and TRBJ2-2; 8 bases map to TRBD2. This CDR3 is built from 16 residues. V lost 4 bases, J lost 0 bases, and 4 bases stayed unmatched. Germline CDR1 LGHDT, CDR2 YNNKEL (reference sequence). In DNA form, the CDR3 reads TGTGCCAGCAGCCCATCAGCGGGGGCGAACACCGGGGAGCTGTTTTTT. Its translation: CASSPSAGANTGELFF.

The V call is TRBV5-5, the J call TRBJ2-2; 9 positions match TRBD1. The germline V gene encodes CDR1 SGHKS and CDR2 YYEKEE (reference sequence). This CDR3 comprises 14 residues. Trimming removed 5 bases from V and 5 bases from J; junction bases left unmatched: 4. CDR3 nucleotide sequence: TGTGCCAGCAGATACGGACAGGGGACCGGGGAGCTGTTTTTT. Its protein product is CASRYGQGTGELFF.

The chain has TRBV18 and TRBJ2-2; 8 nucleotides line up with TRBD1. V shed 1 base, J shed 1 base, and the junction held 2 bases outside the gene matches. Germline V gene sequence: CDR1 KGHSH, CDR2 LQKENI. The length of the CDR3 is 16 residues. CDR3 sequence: CASSPQQGENTGELFF. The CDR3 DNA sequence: TGTGCCAGCTCACCACAACAGGGGGAGAACACCGGGGAGCTGTTTTTT.

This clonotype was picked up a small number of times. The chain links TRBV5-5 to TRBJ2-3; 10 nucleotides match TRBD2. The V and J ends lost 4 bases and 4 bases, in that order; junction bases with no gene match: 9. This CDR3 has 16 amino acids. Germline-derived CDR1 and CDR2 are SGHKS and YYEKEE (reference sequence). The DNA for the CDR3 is TGTGCCAGCAGCGTCCTGAGCGGGGGGGCTTCAGATACGCAGTATTTT. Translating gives CASSVLSGGASDTQYF.

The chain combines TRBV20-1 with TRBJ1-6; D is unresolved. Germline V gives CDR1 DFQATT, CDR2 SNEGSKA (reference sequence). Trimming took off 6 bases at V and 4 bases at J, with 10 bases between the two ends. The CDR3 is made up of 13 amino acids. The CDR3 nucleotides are TGCAGTGCCCTGGCAGAATATAATTCACCCCTCCACTTT. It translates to CSALAEYNSPLHF.

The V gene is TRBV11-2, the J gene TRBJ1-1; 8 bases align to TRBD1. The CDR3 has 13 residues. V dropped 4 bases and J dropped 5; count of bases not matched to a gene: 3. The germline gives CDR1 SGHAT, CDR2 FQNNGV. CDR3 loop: CASSWTGRTEAFF. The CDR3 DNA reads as TGTGCCAGCAGCTGGACAGGGAGGACTGAAGCTTTCTTT.